This record looks at one T cell receptor (beta chain) sequence and its context. Its target is not known. The record originates from a study of CXCR3-negative and CXCR3-positive naive CD8 T cells. Study-level results: Similarly elevated diversity marked both naive subsets, with memory CD8+ cells showing far lower diversity. TRB CDR3 hydrophobicity was greater in CXCR3-positive naive cells than in CXCR3-negative naive cells.

The libraries of TRB cDNA were prepared using 5' RACE with UMI labels. TCRdb reprocessed the 5' RACE reads and keeps a single row for each CDR3 protein, giving no DNA. This table lists about 98,000 distinct CDR3 sequences. Germline CDR1 is SEHNR and CDR2 is FQNEAQ (reference sequence). The CDR3 has 13 amino acids. CD45RO-CCR7+CD27+CD95- characterized naive CD8+ T cells. This receptor was identified in a human donor in good health. Some clones in this sample may be carry-over from other donors' samples. Sequenced: naive CXCR3+ CD8+ T cells from blood. Subset reported: CD45RO-CCR7+CD27+CD95- naive CD8+ T cells expressing CXCR3 (TNR3+). The rearrangement links TRBV7-9 to TRBJ2-5. CDR3 sequence reads: CASSLALGETQYF.